One sample yielded the 8 T cell receptor beta chains listed below, sequenced in a study of post-analysis software for immune sequencing data. Study findings and constraints: Controls had lower frequencies than patients of four or five TRBV segments, which included TRBV5-6, TRBV5-1 and TRBV20-1.

Unique molecular identifiers were built into the TCR beta cDNA libraries. TCRdb re-called the PCR reads through MiXCR, storing one row per CDR3 protein. The sample consists of about 820,000 distinct CDR3 sequences, approximately 53% of them appearing once. No antigen has been assigned to these receptors. The specimen sequenced was blood. Receptor source: a girl between 5 and 17 years old with multiple sclerosis.

This clonotype was observed a handful of times. The chain is built from TRBV20-1 and TRBJ2-7, with 9 bases identical to TRBD2. CDR1 is DFQATT, CDR2 SNEGSKA, per germline (reference sequence). CDR3 length: 15 residues. V gave up 7 bases and J gave up 7 bases; unmatched junction bases: 17. CDR3 DNA sequence: TGCAGTGTCCAGACCTTCCGCGGGAGGGCGGGAGAGCAGTACTTC. Protein product: CSVQTFRGRAGEQYF.

This rearrangement joins TRBV15 to TRBJ2-7; D possibly corresponds to TRBD1 (6 bases). This CDR3 is 14 amino acids long. Trimming cost V 5 bases and J 0 bases, with 11 bases left between them. The germline V gene encodes CDR1 LNHNV and CDR2 YYDKDF (reference sequence). This CDR3 is CATSLQGLSYEQYF. In DNA form, the CDR3 reads TGTGCCACCAGCCTTCAGGGGCTCTCCTACGAGCAGTACTTC.

The chain combines TRBV3-1 with TRBJ2-7; tentatively, D is TRBD1 or TRBD2 (5 bases each). Germline-derived CDR1 and CDR2 are LGHDT and YNNKEL (reference sequence). V gave up 4 bases and J gave up 6 bases, with 10 bases separating them. The CDR3 length is 12 residues. Here the CDR3 DNA reads TGTGCCAGCAGCCCTTGGGGGAGCGAGCAGTACTTC. Encoded protein: CASSPWGSEQYF.

This chain connects TRBV5-1 to TRBJ1-2, with D unclear. CDR3 length: 14 residues. Germline assignment: CDR1 SGHRS and CDR2 YFSETQ. Trimming removed 0 bases from V and 7 bases from J, with 13 bases in between. CDR3 sequence (DNA): TGCGCCAGCAGCTTGGATGTCCTACGTCCTGGCTACACCTTC. Its protein is CASSLDVLRPGYTF.

In this sample, this clonotype turned up once. The chain joins TRBV7-8 to TRBJ2-1, with 7 bases identical to TRBD2. Germline CDR1 SGHVS, CDR2 FQNEAQ. This CDR3 has 17 residues. The J segment lost 7 bases and the V segment lost 5 bases, leaving 17 bases of the junction unmatched. The CDR3 is CASSPSPRGRTRNEQFF. CDR3 coding DNA: TGTGCCAGCAGCCCCTCCCCGCGGGGACGGACTAGGAATGAGCAGTTCTTC.

V usage is TRBV12-3 or TRBV12-4 and J usage is TRBJ2-1; 7 nucleotides match TRBD2. J lost 3 bases, V lost 3 bases, and 5 bases had no gene match. This CDR3 contains 15 residues. The CDR3, as DNA: TGTGCCAGCAGTTTTGGACTAGAAGGCTACAATGAGCAGTTCTTC. It translates to CASSFGLEGYNEQFF.

J is TRBJ2-1 and V is TRBV4-1; 13 bases fit TRBD2. This CDR3 is 16 amino acids long. Germline loops: CDR1 MGHRA, CDR2 YSYEKL. The junction had 5 bases not matched to a gene; V was cut back by 0 bases and J by 9 bases. The CDR3 spells CASSQDGLAGEGEQFF. DNA for the CDR3: TGCGCCAGCAGCCAAGACGGACTAGCGGGGGAGGGTGAGCAGTTCTTC.

This chain links TRBV5-1 with TRBJ2-1; D remains ambiguous. Germline CDR1 is SGHRS and CDR2 is YFSETQ. The CDR3 length is 15 residues. Trimming removed 1 base from V and 1 base from J, with 9 bases in between. This chain's CDR3 is CASSLTVGSYNEQFF. The CDR3 region has the DNA TGCGCCAGCAGCTTGACCGTGGGGTCCTACAATGAGCAGTTCTTC.